The following is a TCR beta chain sequence with its context. Generated by immunoSEQ multiplex PCR, the TCRdb table keeps only in-frame clones and is missing some. The table records about 190,000 clones, roughly 93% of them present only once. This record comes from a study of T cell responses to AZD1222 COVID-19 vaccine. Looking at the study overall: Second-dose schedules of about 4 or about 12 weeks were combined.

CDR1 MGHRA and CDR2 YSYEKL come from the germline V gene. This CDR3 has 16 amino acids. The junction had 12 bases not matched to a gene; V was cut back by 3 bases and J by 11 bases. The J gene is TRBJ1-6, the V gene TRBV4-1; 8 nucleotides match TRBD1. The receptor's source is an adult in good health. The sample consisted of peripheral blood, taken on day 0 of AZD1222 vaccination. CDR3 sequence (DNA): TGCGCCAGCAGCCATCTCCCGGGACAGGACACTCCACCCCTCCACTTT. Translating it yields CASSHLPGQDTPPLHF.